This T cell receptor (beta chain) derives from a study of cytomegalovirus exposure and HLA in healthy donors. Study results and limitations: A few of the chains that were CMV-associated were confirmed in vitro to be specific for CMV antigens. A classifier reportedly called cytomegalovirus status with high sensitivity and specificity. First-cohort TCR clusters were later found to tend to co-occur in the roughly 110 validation repertoires. Most TCR sequences showed up rarely, but some public TCRs showed up in many donors.

In regard to this clone: Antigen: not known.

Clones were read by immunoSEQ multiplex PCR, and TCRdb kept only the in-frame ones, dropping some. This sample has about 260,000 clones, with less than 95% found just once. CDR3 length: 15 amino acids. The germline CDR1 and CDR2 sequences are SGHNT and YYREEE (reference sequence). Trimming at V came to 0 bases and at J to 7 bases, leaving 10 bases not matched to a gene. The sequenced sample was PBMCs. The chain has TRBV5-4 and TRBJ2-7, with 7 bases lining up with TRBD1. The clonotype comes from a woman aged 25 to 39 in good health and CMV-seronegative. CDR3: CASSLEGGARWEQYF. CDR3 bases: TGTGCCAGCAGCTTGGAAGGGGGCGCACGCTGGGAGCAGTACTTC.